These 25 T cell receptor beta chains originate from one sample sequenced in a study of cytomegalovirus exposure and HLA in healthy donors. The study ran its PCR with 60 Vbeta and 13 Jbeta primers. Only in-frame clones appear in the TCRdb table, and some are missing; sequencing was by immunoSEQ multiplex PCR. The sample lists fewer than 150,000 clones, over 70% occurring once. Sequenced input: PBMCs. The receptors shown here come from a man aged 40-49 years in good health and CMV-seropositive.

CDR3 residues: CSVAGNEQYF. The CDR3, as DNA: TGCAGCGTTGCAGGGAACGAGCAGTACTTC. The gene calls are TRBV29-1 and TRBJ2-7, with D tentatively TRBD1 (5 bases). Germline assignment: CDR1 SQVTM and CDR2 ANQGSEA. This CDR3 comprises 10 residues. The V end was cut by 4 bases, the J end by 5 bases, with 6 bases between.

This chain joins TRBV10-2 and TRBJ2-3; 7 bases map to TRBD2. CDR1 and CDR2 (germline): WSHSY, SAAADI. V lost 10 bases to trimming and J lost 2 bases; unmatched junction nucleotides: 18. The CDR3 consists of 17 residues. The CDR3 region has the DNA TGCGCCACCCTAGGGGAGGGAGGGACCATCCACACAGATACGCAGTATTTT. Translating it yields CATLGEGGTIHTDTQYF.

The rearrangement links TRBV9 to TRBJ2-5; tentative D call: TRBD2 (5 bases). This CDR3 contains 12 residues. With 3 bases removed from V and 5 bases from J, the gap between germline ends came to 8 bases. The germline CDR1 and CDR2 sequences are SGDLS and YYNGEE. CDR3 sequence: CASSGGAETQYF. For the CDR3, the DNA is TGTGCCAGCAGCGGGGGAGCCGAGACCCAGTACTTC.

The rearrangement links TRBV5-1 to TRBJ2-3; TRBD2 might be the D (6 bases). V lost 6 bases, J lost 0 bases, and 17 bases lay in between. The CDR3 loop spans 16 amino acids. Germline values: CDR1 SGHRS, CDR2 YFSETQ. CDR3 region: CASTTRGTPSTDTQYF. The CDR3 bases are TGCGCCAGCACTACCCGAGGGACTCCTAGCACAGATACGCAGTATTTT.

The V call is TRBV6-1, the J call TRBJ1-2; possible D gene TRBD1, 6 bases. The CDR3 covers 14 residues. Per germline, CDR1 MNHNS and CDR2 SASEGT. V was cut by 8 bases and J by 3 bases, with 16 bases left in between. CDR3 sequence reads: CASGLQGSHYGYTF. As DNA, the CDR3 is TGTGCCAGCGGATTACAGGGCTCGCACTATGGCTACACCTTC.

This clone was seen only once. The chain couples TRBV7-9 to TRBJ2-7; maybe TRBD1 (5 bases). The CDR3 covers 15 residues. The V and J ends lost 1 base and 0 bases respectively, with 10 bases between them. Germline CDR1 is SEHNR and CDR2 is FQNEAQ (reference sequence). CDR3 DNA: TGTGCCAGCAGCTTAGTAAGGGGCAGCTCCTACGAGCAGTACTTC. The encoded protein is CASSLVRGSSYEQYF.

This clone appeared once. The V and J genes are TRBV11-2 and TRBJ2-7, with D perhaps matching TRBD2 (5 bases). Trimming shortened V by 4 bases and J by 5 bases, and 21 bases separated the two germline ends. The CDR3 covers 16 residues. CDR1 and CDR2 (germline): SGHAT, FQNNGV. CDR3 residues: CASSSRPRGGLDEQYF. DNA for the CDR3: TGTGCCAGCAGCTCGCGCCCTCGCGGAGGCCTGGACGAGCAGTACTTC.

The V call is TRBV5-6, the J call TRBJ2-7, with 8 bases aligning to TRBD2. The germline V gene has CDR1 SGHDT and CDR2 YYEEEE. The CDR3 sequence is 16 residues long. J gave up 2 bases and V 4 bases, and 11 bases lay outside the gene matches. The CDR3, as DNA: TGTGCCAGCAGCAACCAGGTTCGAGCGGGAGCCTACGAGCAGTACTTC. It encodes CASSNQVRAGAYEQYF. The variable domain in full, completed from reference TRBV5-6 and TRBJ2-7, reads DAGVTQSPTHLIKTRGQQVTLRCSPKSGHDTVSWYQQALGQGPQFIFQYYEEEERQRGNFPDRFSGHQFPNYSSELNVNALLLGDSALYLCASSNQVRAGAYEQYFGPGTRLTVT.

The chain recombines TRBV12-5 with TRBJ2-3; D is unresolved. The V end lost 2 bases, the J end lost 2 bases, and 11 bases lay between the germline ends. From germline, CDR1 is LGHNT and CDR2 FRNRAP. The CDR3 totals 15 residues. The CDR3, as DNA: TGTGCTAGTGGTTTGCTACACAGATCCACAGATACGCAGTATTTT. This codes for CASGLLHRSTDTQYF.

Points on this clone: Other DNA sequences in this specimen translate into the identical CDR3. The rearrangement links TRBV5-1 to TRBJ2-1; D is possibly TRBD1 (5 bases). This CDR3 has 13 amino acids. Trimming removed 0 bases at V and 6 bases at J, with 7 bases between. Germline V gene lookup returns CDR1 SGHRS and CDR2 YFSETQ. The CDR3 region has the DNA TGCGCCAGCAGCTTGGCTAGGGGCAATGAGCAGTTCTTC. Its protein product is CASSLARGNEQFF.

In its sample, this clone was seen a few times. This chain links TRBV4-3 with TRBJ1-2, with D possibly TRBD1 on 5 matching bases. The length of the CDR3 is 13 residues. The germline V and J ends were trimmed by 1 base and 2 bases, with 5 bases remaining between them. Germline V CDR1 and CDR2: LGHNA, YSLEER. The CDR3 region is CASSQGQNYGYTF. The CDR3, as DNA: TGCGCCAGCAGCCAAGGACAGAACTATGGCTACACCTTC.

The CDR3 protein is CSVETSGSLRAFF. The CDR3 DNA is TGCAGCGTTGAGACTAGCGGGAGTCTCAGGGCGTTCTTC. The V call is TRBV29-1, the J call TRBJ2-1; TRBD2 matches 12 bases. Germline assignment: CDR1 SQVTM and CDR2 ANQGSEA. Germline trimming cut 3 bases from V and 15 bases from J; bases unmatched to any gene: 9. This CDR3 is built from 13 residues.

This clone has a single count. This chain uses TRBV9 with TRBJ2-1; maybe TRBD1 (6 bases). Germline V gives CDR1 SGDLS, CDR2 YYNGEE. The CDR3 length is 15 residues. The ends were cut back, 0 bases at V and 6 bases at J, with 13 bases in the middle. CDR3 amino acids: CASSVAGHNFNEQFF. The CDR3 DNA reads TGTGCCAGCAGCGTAGCGGGACACAATTTCAATGAGCAGTTCTTC.

The chain is built from TRBV5-1 and TRBJ2-5; no clear D gene. Gene TRBJ2-7 matches the end of the DNA better, so the J call may be wrong. Per the germline V gene, CDR1 is SGHRS and CDR2 is YFSETQ. CDR3 length equals 14 residues. The CDR3 DNA reads TGCGCCAGCAGCTTGGCCGGGTCCTCCTACGAGCAGTACTTC. This sequence encodes CASSLAGSSYEQYF.

The rearrangement links TRBV4-3 to TRBJ1-6, with TRBD1 as a possible D gene (6 bases). The CDR3 covers 15 residues. V lost 1 base and J 5 bases, leaving 9 bases between the germline ends. The V gene's germline CDR1 is LGHNA and CDR2 YSLEER. CDR3 bases: TGCGCCAGCAGCCAAGTACAGGGAGATAATTCACCCCTCCACTTT. It yields the protein CASSQVQGDNSPLHF.

The chain combines TRBV29-1 with TRBJ1-2, with a possible D match to TRBD1 (5 bases). The CDR3 has 11 amino acids. The V end was cut by 3 bases, the J end by 8 bases, with 10 bases between. The germline gives CDR1 SQVTM, CDR2 ANQGSEA. CDR3 nucleotide sequence: TGCAGCGTTGAGGGACTTCTAGGCTACACCTTC. It specifies CSVEGLLGYTF.

In this sample, this clone turned up once. The chain has TRBV2 and TRBJ1-5, with D possibly TRBD1 on 5 matching bases. The CDR3 consists of 15 residues. V was cut by 7 bases and J by 7 bases, with 20 bases left in between. Germline CDR1 is SNHLY and CDR2 is FYNNEI. The CDR3 spells CASNSRQAGKQPQHF. The CDR3 bases are TGTGCCAGCAATAGTCGGCAGGCAGGGAAACAGCCCCAGCATTTT.

The chain carries TRBV7-8 and TRBJ2-3; no firm D call. Germline loops: CDR1 SGHVS, CDR2 FQNEAQ. V was clipped by 5 bases and J by 2 bases, with 14 bases between them. This CDR3 has 15 amino acids. The CDR3 here is CASSPTRPYTDTQYF. The CDR3 nucleotides read TGTGCCAGCAGCCCGACACGGCCATACACAGATACGCAGTATTTT.

The chain employs TRBV7-2 and TRBJ2-2, with TRBD2 identical over 7 bases. Unmatched junction bases numbered 7, after V lost 5 bases and J lost 7 bases. The CDR3 runs to 14 residues. The germline V gene has CDR1 SGHTA and CDR2 FQGNSA. CDR3 sequence: CASSRGLGSGELFF. CDR3 nucleotides: TGTGCCAGCAGCCGCGGACTAGGGAGCGGGGAGCTGTTTTTT.

This clone appeared a few times. The V call is TRBV5-1, the J call TRBJ2-7; TRBD1 is a possible D gene (7 bases). V lost 4 bases and J lost 6, with 17 bases in between. The germline V gene encodes CDR1 SGHRS and CDR2 YFSETQ. This CDR3 comprises 14 residues. The CDR3: CASSEGQPAGEQYF. CDR3 nucleotide sequence: TGCGCCAGCAGCGAGGGACAGCCAGCGGGCGAGCAGTACTTC. Using reference TRBV5-1 and TRBJ2-7 for the parts outside the CDR3, the full variable domain is KAGVTQTPRYLIKTRGQQVTLSCSPISGHRSVSWYQQTPGQGLQFLFEYFSETQRNKGNFPGRFSGRQFSNSRSEMNVSTLELGDSALYLCASSEGQPAGEQYFGPGTRLTVT.

The chain has TRBV5-1 and TRBJ2-2; 9 bases fit TRBD2. V lost 0 bases to trimming and J lost 5 bases; unmatched junction nucleotides: 2. Germline V lookup: CDR1 SGHRS, CDR2 YFSETQ. The CDR3 loop spans 15 amino acids. The CDR3 here is CASSLASGETGELFF. In nucleotides, the CDR3 is TGCGCCAGCAGCTTGGCTAGCGGGGAGACCGGGGAGCTGTTTTTT.

This clone was counted a single time. The chain has TRBV30 and TRBJ1-4; perhaps TRBD1 as D (5 bases). CDR3 length equals 16 residues. Trimming pared 1 base from V and 2 bases from J, leaving 14 bases between. The germline CDR1 and CDR2 sequences are GTSNPN and SVGIG (reference sequence). The CDR3 DNA is TGTGCCTGGAGTGGAATCGGAGGGGTTACTAATGAAAAACTGTTTTTT. Translated, it gives CAWSGIGGVTNEKLFF.

The chain uses TRBV11-3 and TRBJ2-5; D is perhaps TRBD1 (6 bases). There are 15 residues in the CDR3. The V gene lost 4 bases and the J gene lost 5 bases, with 17 bases spanning the gap. Germline CDR1 and CDR2: SGHNT and YENEEA. The CDR3 nucleotides read TGTGCCAGCAGCTCGCGGTGGGGGCCGAAGGAGACCCAGTACTTC. As protein: CASSSRWGPKETQYF.

The chain combines TRBV5-6 with TRBJ1-2; D gene uncertain. V lost 0 bases and J 3 bases, leaving 6 bases between the germline ends. Germline loops: CDR1 SGHDT, CDR2 YYEEEE. This CDR3 has 13 residues. The CDR3 here is CASSLVTDYGYTF. CDR3 sequence (DNA): TGTGCCAGCAGCTTGGTAACGGACTATGGCTACACCTTC.

The table lists this clone with a few counts. The rearrangement joins TRBV20-1 to TRBJ1-1; perhaps TRBD1 as D (6 bases). Between the trimmed V and J ends, which lost 6 bases and 9 bases, there was a span of 14 bases. CDR3 length equals 11 residues. Germline V gene lookup returns CDR1 DFQATT and CDR2 SNEGSKA (reference sequence). The CDR3 sequence: CSAKTGTKAFF. The DNA for the CDR3 is TGCAGTGCAAAAACTGGGACAAAAGCTTTCTTT.